Each of the 20 T cell receptor beta chains below was sequenced from the same sample in a study of blood T cell repertoires in COVID-19. Clones were read by immunoSEQ multiplex PCR, and TCRdb kept only the in-frame ones, dropping some. The sample has around 100,000 clones; 88% are singletons. The sample comprised peripheral blood. Every receptor here comes from a human donor in a cohort sampled during active COVID-19.

The chain couples TRBV7-9 to TRBJ2-2; D might be TRBD1 (5 bases). The V end was cut by 6 bases, the J end by 2 bases, with 10 bases between. From germline, CDR1 is SEHNR and CDR2 FQNEAQ (reference sequence). The CDR3 spans 14 residues. The chain's CDR3 is CASRLTANTGELFF. CDR3 DNA: TGTGCCAGCAGGTTGACAGCAAACACCGGGGAGCTGTTTTTT.

The rearrangement links TRBV5-4 to TRBJ2-5, with 10 bases that match TRBD1. The germline CDR1 and CDR2 sequences are SGHNT and YYREEE (reference sequence). The junction had 6 bases not matched to a gene; V was cut back by 5 bases and J by 5 bases. The CDR3 is made up of 14 amino acids. CDR3 residues: CASRRDRGSETQYF. DNA of the CDR3: TGTGCCAGCAGGAGGGACAGGGGAAGTGAGACCCAGTACTTC.

The gene calls are TRBV7-2 and TRBJ2-7; possible D gene TRBD2, 6 bases. The V and J ends lost 7 bases and 0 bases respectively, with 7 bases between them. This CDR3 contains 12 residues. Germline CDR1 and CDR2: SGHTA and FQGNSA. CDR3: CASNGGSYEQYF. In DNA form, the CDR3 reads TGTGCCAGCAACGGGGGCTCCTACGAGCAGTACTTC.

This sequence joins TRBV28 and TRBJ2-3; TRBD2 agrees at 7 bases. CDR3 length equals 14 residues. Germline assignment: CDR1 MDHEN and CDR2 SYDVKM. J was trimmed by 0 bases and V by 11 bases; bases with no gene match: 8. The CDR3 spells CAGTPSGSTDTQYF. The CDR3 region has the DNA TGTGCCGGGACCCCTAGCGGAAGCACAGATACGCAGTATTTT.

The chain employs TRBV5-1 and TRBJ1-5; 7 bases match TRBD1. The CDR3 consists of 13 residues. Losses at the gene ends were 3 bases for V and 4 bases for J; bases not matched to a gene: 1. The germline V gene has CDR1 SGHRS and CDR2 YFSETQ. CDR3 DNA sequence: TGCGCCAGCAGCTGGGGACAGAATCAGCCCCAGCATTTT. Amino acid sequence: CASSWGQNQPQHF.

V is TRBV30 and J is TRBJ1-2; D possibly corresponds to TRBD1 (6 bases). Trimming stripped 4 bases from V and 4 bases from J, with 13 bases between. The germline V gene encodes CDR1 GTSNPN and CDR2 SVGIG (reference sequence). The length of the CDR3 is 13 residues. CDR3 coding DNA: TGTGCCTGGAACCGACAGGTTTCCTATGGCTACACCTTC. The encoded protein is CAWNRQVSYGYTF.

This chain uses TRBV4-1 with TRBJ1-6; weak D call: TRBD1 (6 bases). V was cut by 4 bases and J by 10 bases, with 17 bases left in between. The length of the CDR3 is 15 residues. CDR1 and CDR2 (germline): MGHRA, YSYEKL. Here the CDR3 reads CASSLSWGRVSPLHF. The CDR3 nucleotides are TGCGCCAGCAGCCTTTCATGGGGGCGTGTCTCACCCCTCCACTTT.

J is TRBJ2-7 and V is TRBV18; 11 positions agree with TRBD2. The length of the CDR3 is 14 residues. In germline, CDR1 is KGHSH, CDR2 LQKENI. With 5 bases clipped from V and 2 bases from J, the junction kept 2 bases outside the gene matches. The CDR3 bases are TGTGCCAGCTCATCGGGACTAGCGGCCTACGAGCAGTACTTC. Translating it yields CASSSGLAAYEQYF.

This rearrangement joins TRBV19 to TRBJ2-5; tentatively, D is TRBD1 (6 bases). Germline CDR1 is LNHDA and CDR2 is SQIVND (reference sequence). This CDR3 comprises 11 residues. The V end was cut by 7 bases, the J end by 4 bases, with 7 bases between. The CDR3 DNA sequence: TGTGCCAGTACCAGGGGAGAGACCCAGTACTTC. It specifies CASTRGETQYF.

J is TRBJ2-1 and V is TRBV28; the match to TRBD1 covers 9 bases. CDR3 length: 15 residues. V lost 6 bases to trimming and J lost 3 bases; unmatched junction nucleotides: 6. Per the germline V gene, CDR1 is MDHEN and CDR2 is SYDVKM. The CDR3 spells CASSQTGGFYNEQFF. CDR3 DNA sequence: TGTGCCAGCAGCCAGACAGGGGGGTTCTACAATGAGCAGTTCTTC.

The V gene is TRBV5-6, the J gene TRBJ2-5; D is ambiguous. Germline V gene data show CDR1 as SGHDT and CDR2 as YYEEEE. V was trimmed by 4 bases and J by 1 base, leaving 11 bases between them. The CDR3 extends over 14 amino acids. The CDR3 DNA reads TGTGCCAGCAGCCCCCGAGGATTCCAAGAGACCCAGTACTTC. This encodes CASSPRGFQETQYF.

This chain joins TRBV28 and TRBJ2-1, with 10 nucleotides matching TRBD2. Germline CDR1 MDHEN, CDR2 SYDVKM. Losses at the gene ends were 3 bases for V and 4 bases for J; bases not matched to a gene: 6. This CDR3 spans 16 amino acids. The CDR3 nucleotides read TGTGCCAGCAGTTTTGCCGGGACTAGCGTGTACAATGAGCAGTTCTTC. It specifies CASSFAGTSVYNEQFF.

The chain recombines TRBV10-3 with TRBJ1-1; TRBD1 might be the D (6 bases). Trimming removed 7 bases at V and 2 bases at J, with 11 bases between. CDR1 and CDR2 (germline): ENHRY, SYGVKD. The CDR3 extends over 13 amino acids. The CDR3 region has the DNA TGTGCCATCAATTCAGGGGTCAACACTGAAGCTTTCTTT. This translates into CAINSGVNTEAFF.

The chain couples TRBV7-4 to TRBJ1-4; no reliable D call. V lost 2 bases and J 4 bases, leaving 8 bases between the germline ends. This CDR3 is built from 14 residues. Germline CDR1 reads SGHVT; CDR2 reads SQSDAQ. The CDR3 protein is CASSLLQDNEKLFF. In nucleotides, the CDR3 is TGTGCCAGCAGCTTACTGCAGGATAATGAAAAACTGTTTTTT.

The chain employs TRBV19 and TRBJ2-7; 13 nucleotides agree with TRBD2. The CDR3 is 20 amino acids. Looked up from germline, CDR1 is LNHDA and CDR2 is SQIVND (reference sequence). Trimming cost V 6 bases and J 2 bases; bases outside gene matches: 19. The CDR3 sequence is CASSPDPLAGGPTSPYEQYF. The CDR3 bases are TGTGCCAGTAGCCCCGACCCACTAGCGGGAGGGCCTACGTCCCCCTACGAGCAGTACTTC.

The rearrangement joins TRBV21-1 to TRBJ2-3; the table calls TRBD2, which could not be checked here. TRBV21-1 represents a pseudogene. This CDR3 is 17 amino acids long. CDR3: CASSKGDSCDVMDTQYF. The CDR3 region has the DNA TGTGCCAGCAGCAAAGGGGACTCATGCGATGTAATGGATACGCAGTATTTT.

The chain couples TRBV28 to TRBJ2-2, with 11 bases matching TRBD1. The trim removed 6 bases at V and 5 bases at J, leaving 8 bases unmatched. This CDR3 is built from 16 residues. From germline, CDR1 is MDHEN and CDR2 SYDVKM. In nucleotides, the CDR3 is TGTGCCAGCAGACCGTTAGGACAGGGGGCAACCGGGGAGCTGTTTTTT. Translation: CASRPLGQGATGELFF.

V gene TRBV19 combines with J gene TRBJ2-7; 7 nucleotides agree with TRBD2. The CDR3 totals 14 residues. Losses at the gene ends were 5 bases for V and 4 bases for J; bases not matched to a gene: 8. The germline V gene encodes CDR1 LNHDA and CDR2 SQIVND (reference sequence). The CDR3 sequence is CASSGRAGVYEQYF. Written as DNA, the CDR3 is TGTGCCAGTAGTGGGCGCGCGGGAGTGTACGAGCAGTACTTC.

The CDR3 DNA sequence: TGTGCCAGCAGGAGAAGCCGTCGGGATGAAAAACTGTTTTTT. It yields the protein CASRRSRRDEKLFF. The gene calls are TRBV6-5 and TRBJ1-4; D is uncertain. In germline, CDR1 is MNHEY, CDR2 SVGAGI. The germline V and J ends were trimmed by 6 bases and 6 bases, with 14 bases remaining between them. This CDR3 spans 14 amino acids.

The J gene is TRBJ1-3, the V gene TRBV24-1; 7 bases agree with TRBD1. In germline, CDR1 is KGHDR, CDR2 SFDVKD. The CDR3 covers 17 residues. Trimming cost V 0 bases and J 0 bases; bases outside gene matches: 4. DNA for the CDR3: TGTGCCACCAGTGATTTGGGGACAGTAGGCTCTGGAAACACCATATATTTT. Its translation: CATSDLGTVGSGNTIYF.